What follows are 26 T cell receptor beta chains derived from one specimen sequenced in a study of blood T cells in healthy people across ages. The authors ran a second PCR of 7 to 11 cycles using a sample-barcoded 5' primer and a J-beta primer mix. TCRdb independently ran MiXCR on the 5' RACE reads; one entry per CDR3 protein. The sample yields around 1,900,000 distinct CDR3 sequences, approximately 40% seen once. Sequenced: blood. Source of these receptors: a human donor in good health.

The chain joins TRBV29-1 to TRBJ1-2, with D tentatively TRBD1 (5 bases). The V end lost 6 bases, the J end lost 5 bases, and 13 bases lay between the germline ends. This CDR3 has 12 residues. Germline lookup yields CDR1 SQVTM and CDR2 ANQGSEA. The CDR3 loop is CSVRQGHYGYTF. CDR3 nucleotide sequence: TGCAGCGTGAGGCAGGGCCATTATGGCTACACCTTC.

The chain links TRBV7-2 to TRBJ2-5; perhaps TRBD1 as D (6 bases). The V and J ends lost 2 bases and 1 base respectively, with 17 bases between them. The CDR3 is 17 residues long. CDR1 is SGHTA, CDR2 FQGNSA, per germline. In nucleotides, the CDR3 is TGTGCCAGCAGCTTATCGGGCGGACAGAATATCCAAGAGACCCAGTACTTC. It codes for CASSLSGGQNIQETQYF.

CDR3 amino acids: CSARDRAGLNNNQPQHF. CDR3 in DNA: TGCAGTGCCAGGGACAGGGCCGGACTTAATAACAATCAGCCCCAGCATTTT. V gene TRBV20-1 combines with J gene TRBJ1-5; 9 nucleotides agree with TRBD1. The germline V gene encodes CDR1 DFQATT and CDR2 SNEGSKA (reference sequence). The CDR3 is 17 amino acids. Trimming took 6 bases from V and 3 from J; bases not matched to a gene: 15.

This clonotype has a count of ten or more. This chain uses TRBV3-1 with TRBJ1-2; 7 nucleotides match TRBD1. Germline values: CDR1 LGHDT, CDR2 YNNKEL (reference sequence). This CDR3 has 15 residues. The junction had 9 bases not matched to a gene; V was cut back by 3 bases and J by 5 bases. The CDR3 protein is CASSQTDRTVYGYTF. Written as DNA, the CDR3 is TGTGCCAGCAGCCAGACGGACAGGACAGTATATGGCTACACCTTC.

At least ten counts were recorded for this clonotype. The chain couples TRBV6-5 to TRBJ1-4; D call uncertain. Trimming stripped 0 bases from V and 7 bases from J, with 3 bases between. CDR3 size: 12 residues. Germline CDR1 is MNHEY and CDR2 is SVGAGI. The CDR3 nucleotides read TGTGCCAGCAGTTACTCCCGTGAAAAACTGTTTTTT. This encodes CASSYSREKLFF.

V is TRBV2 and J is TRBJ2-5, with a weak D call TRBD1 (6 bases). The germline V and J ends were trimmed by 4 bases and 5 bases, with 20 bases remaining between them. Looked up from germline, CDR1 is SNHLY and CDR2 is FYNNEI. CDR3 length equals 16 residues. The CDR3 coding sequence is TGTGCCAGCAGTGTGTCGGTCGAGTGGGGGCGGGAGACCCAGTACTTC. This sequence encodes CASSVSVEWGRETQYF. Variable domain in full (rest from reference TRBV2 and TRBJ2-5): EPEVTQTPSHQVTQMGQEVILRCVPISNHLYFYWYRQILGQKVEFLVSFYNNEISEKSEIFDDQFSVERPDGSNFTLKIRSTKLEDSAMYFCASSVSVEWGRETQYFGPGTRLLVL.

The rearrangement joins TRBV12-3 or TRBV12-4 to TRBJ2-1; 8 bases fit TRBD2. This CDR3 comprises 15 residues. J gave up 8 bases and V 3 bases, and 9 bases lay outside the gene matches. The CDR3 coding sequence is TGTGCCAGCAGTTTGTTCTTAGCGGGGCATCATGAGCAGTTCTTC. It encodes CASSLFLAGHHEQFF.

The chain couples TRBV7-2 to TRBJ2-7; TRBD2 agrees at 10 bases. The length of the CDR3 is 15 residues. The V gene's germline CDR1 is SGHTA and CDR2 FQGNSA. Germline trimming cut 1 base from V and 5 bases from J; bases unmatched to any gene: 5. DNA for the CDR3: TGTGCCAGCAGCTTAGTAACCGGGACTAGCGACGAGCAGTACTTC. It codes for CASSLVTGTSDEQYF.

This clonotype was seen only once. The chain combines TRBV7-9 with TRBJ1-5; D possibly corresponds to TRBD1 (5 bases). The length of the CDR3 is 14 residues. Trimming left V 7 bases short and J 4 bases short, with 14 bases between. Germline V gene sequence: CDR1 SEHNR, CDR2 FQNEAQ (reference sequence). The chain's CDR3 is CASTAGGRNQPQHF. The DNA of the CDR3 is TGTGCCAGCACGGCGGGGGGAAGGAATCAGCCCCAGCATTTT. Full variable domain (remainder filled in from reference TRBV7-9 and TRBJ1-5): DTGVSQNPRHKITKRGQNVTFRCDPISEHNRLYWYRQTLGQGPEFLTYFQNEAQLEKSRLLSDRFSAERPKGSFSTLEIQRTEQGDSAMYLCASTAGGRNQPQHFGDGTRLSIL.

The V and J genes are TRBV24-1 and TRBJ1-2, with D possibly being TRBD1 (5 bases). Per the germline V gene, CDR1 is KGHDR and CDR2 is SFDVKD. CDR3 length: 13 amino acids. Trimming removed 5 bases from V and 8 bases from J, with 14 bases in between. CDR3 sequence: CATSVSGSGGYTF. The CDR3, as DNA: TGTGCCACCAGTGTCTCAGGGTCAGGCGGCTACACCTTC.

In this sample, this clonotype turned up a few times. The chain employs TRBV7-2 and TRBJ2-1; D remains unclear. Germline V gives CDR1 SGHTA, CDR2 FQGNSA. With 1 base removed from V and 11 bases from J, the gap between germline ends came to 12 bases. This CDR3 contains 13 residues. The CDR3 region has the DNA TGTGCCAGCAGCTTAGTGTCGGCAGGTAAGCAGTTCTTC. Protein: CASSLVSAGKQFF.

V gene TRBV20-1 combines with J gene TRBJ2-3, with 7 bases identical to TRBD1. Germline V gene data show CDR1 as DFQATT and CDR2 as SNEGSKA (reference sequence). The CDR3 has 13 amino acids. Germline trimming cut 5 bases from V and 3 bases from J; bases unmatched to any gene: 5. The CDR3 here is CSAPTGVTDTQYF. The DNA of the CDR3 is TGCAGTGCTCCCACAGGGGTAACAGATACGCAGTATTTT.

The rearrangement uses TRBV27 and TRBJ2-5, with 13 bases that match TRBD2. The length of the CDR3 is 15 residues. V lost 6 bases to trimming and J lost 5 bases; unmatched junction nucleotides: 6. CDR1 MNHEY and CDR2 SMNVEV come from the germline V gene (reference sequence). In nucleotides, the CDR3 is TGTGCCAGCAGACCCACTAGCGGGGGGGCGGAGACCCAGTACTTC. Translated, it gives CASRPTSGGAETQYF.

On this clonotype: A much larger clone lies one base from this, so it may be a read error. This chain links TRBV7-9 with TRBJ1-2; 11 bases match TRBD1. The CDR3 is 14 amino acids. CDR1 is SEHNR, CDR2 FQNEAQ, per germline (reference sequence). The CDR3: CVSSYGQGAGGYTF. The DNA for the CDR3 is TGTGTCAGCAGCTACGGACAGGGGGCGGGCGGCTACACCTTC.

The CDR3 protein is CSAPLLQHHDGYTF. The DNA of the CDR3 is TGCAGTGCTCCTTTGTTGCAGCATCATGATGGCTACACCTTC. V is TRBV20-1 and J is TRBJ1-2; unclear D gene. V was trimmed by 5 bases and J by 6 bases, leaving 19 bases between them. CDR1 is DFQATT, CDR2 SNEGSKA, per germline (reference sequence). There are 14 residues in the CDR3.

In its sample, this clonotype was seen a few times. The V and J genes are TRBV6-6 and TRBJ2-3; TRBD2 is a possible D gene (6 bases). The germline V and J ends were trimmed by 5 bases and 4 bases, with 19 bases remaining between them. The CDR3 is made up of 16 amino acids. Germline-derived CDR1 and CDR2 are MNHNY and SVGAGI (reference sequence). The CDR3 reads CASSPHGEVISDTQYF. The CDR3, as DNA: TGTGCCAGCAGTCCCCACGGGGAGGTGATCTCAGATACGCAGTATTTT.

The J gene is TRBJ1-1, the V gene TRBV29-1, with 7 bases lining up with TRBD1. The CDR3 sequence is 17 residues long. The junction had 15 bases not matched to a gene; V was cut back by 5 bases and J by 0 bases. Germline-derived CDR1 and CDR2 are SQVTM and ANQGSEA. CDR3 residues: CSVTRTGSRQMNTEAFF. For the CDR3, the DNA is TGCAGCGTTACCCGGACAGGATCTCGCCAGATGAACACTGAAGCTTTCTTT.

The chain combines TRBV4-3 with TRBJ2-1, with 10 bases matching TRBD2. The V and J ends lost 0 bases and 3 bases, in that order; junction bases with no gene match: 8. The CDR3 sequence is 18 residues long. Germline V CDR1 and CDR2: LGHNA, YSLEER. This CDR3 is CASSQDPSGGLIYNEQFF. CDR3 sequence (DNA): TGCGCCAGCAGCCAAGATCCTAGCGGGGGCCTCATCTACAATGAGCAGTTCTTC.

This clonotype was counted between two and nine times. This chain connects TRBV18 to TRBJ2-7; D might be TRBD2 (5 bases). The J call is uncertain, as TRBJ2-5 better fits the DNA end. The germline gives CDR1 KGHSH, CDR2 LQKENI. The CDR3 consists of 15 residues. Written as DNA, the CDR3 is TGTGCCAGCTCACCGCCGGACGGACTCAGGGAGACCCAGTACTTC. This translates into CASSPPDGLRETQYF.

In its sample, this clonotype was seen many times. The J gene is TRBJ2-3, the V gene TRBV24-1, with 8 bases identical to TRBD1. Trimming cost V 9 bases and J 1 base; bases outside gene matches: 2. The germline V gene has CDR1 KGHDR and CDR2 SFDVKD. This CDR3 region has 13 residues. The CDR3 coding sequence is TGTGCCACCTCAGGGGGCGGCACAGATACGCAGTATTTT. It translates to CATSGGGTDTQYF.

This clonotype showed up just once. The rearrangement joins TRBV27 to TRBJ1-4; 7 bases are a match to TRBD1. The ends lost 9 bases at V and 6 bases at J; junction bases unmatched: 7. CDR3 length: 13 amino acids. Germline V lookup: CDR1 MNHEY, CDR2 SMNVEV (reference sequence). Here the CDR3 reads CASRQGGDEKLFF. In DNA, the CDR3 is TGTGCCAGTCGACAGGGAGGGGATGAAAAACTGTTTTTT. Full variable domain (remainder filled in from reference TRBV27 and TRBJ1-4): EAQVTQNPRYLITVTGKKLTVTCSQNMNHEYMSWYRQDPGLGLRQIYYSMNVEVTDKGDVPEGYKVSRKEKRNFPLILESPSPNQTSLYFCASRQGGDEKLFFGSGTQLSVL.

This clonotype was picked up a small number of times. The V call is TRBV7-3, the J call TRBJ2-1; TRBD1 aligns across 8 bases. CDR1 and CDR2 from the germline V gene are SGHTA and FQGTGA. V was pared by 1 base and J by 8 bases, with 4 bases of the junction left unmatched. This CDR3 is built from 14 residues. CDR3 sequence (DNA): TGTGCCAGCAGCTTAAACAGGGGGTCCGATGAGCAGTTCTTC. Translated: CASSLNRGSDEQFF. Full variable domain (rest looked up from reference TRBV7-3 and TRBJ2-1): GAGVSQTPSNKVTEKGKYVELRCDPISGHTALYWYRQSLGQGPEFLIYFQGTGAADDSGLPNDRFFAVRPEGSVSTLKIQRTERGDSAVYLCASSLNRGSDEQFFGPGTRLTVL.

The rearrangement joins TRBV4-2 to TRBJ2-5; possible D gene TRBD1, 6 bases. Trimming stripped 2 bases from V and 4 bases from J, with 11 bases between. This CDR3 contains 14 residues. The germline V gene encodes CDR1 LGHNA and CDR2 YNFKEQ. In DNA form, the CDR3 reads TGTGCCAGCAGCCAACGACTCAGGGGAGAGACCCAGTACTTC. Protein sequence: CASSQRLRGETQYF.

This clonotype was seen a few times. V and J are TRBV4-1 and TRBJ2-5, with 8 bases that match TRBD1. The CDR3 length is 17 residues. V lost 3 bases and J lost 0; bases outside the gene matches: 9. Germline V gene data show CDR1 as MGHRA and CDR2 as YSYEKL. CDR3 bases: TGCGCCAGCAGCCACCCCGGACAGGGAGACGACCAAGAGACCCAGTACTTC. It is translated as CASSHPGQGDDQETQYF.

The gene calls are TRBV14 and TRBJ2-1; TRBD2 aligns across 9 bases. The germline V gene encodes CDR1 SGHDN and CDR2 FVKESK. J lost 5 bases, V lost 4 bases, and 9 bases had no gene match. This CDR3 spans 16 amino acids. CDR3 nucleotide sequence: TGTGCCAGCAGCCGGAGAGCGGGGGGCCTGAACAATGAGCAGTTCTTC. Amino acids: CASSRRAGGLNNEQFF. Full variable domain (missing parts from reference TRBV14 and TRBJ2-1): EAGVTQFPSHSVIEKGQTVTLRCDPISGHDNLYWYRRVMGKEIKFLLHFVKESKQDESGMPNNRFLAERTGGTYSTLKVQPAELEDSGVYFCASSRRAGGLNNEQFFGPGTRLTVL.

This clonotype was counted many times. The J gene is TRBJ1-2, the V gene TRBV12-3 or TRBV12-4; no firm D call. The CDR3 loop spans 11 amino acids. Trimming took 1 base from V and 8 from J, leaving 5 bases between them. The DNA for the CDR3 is TGTGCCAGCAGTTTAGGGGCAGGCTACACCTTC. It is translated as CASSLGAGYTF.